This T cell receptor beta chain stems from a study of kidney transplant recipient with SARS-CoV-2 infection. A single record per CDR3 protein comes from TCRdb applying MiXCR to the reads. The data contain 200,000 to 300,000 distinct CDR3 sequences, roughly 26% of them singletons. The CDR3 loop spans 15 amino acids. Trimming shortened V by 1 base and J by 4 bases, and 11 bases separated the two germline ends. Germline loops: CDR1 SGHNT, CDR2 YYREEE (reference sequence). This clonotype was counted at least ten times. The clonotype was recovered from a male patient in his thirties who had COVID-19 and was a kidney transplant recipient. Some T cells may possibly be graft donor cells. This material consisted of a blood sample, taken at baseline and on day 111 from a kidney transplant recipient. The chain employs TRBV5-4 and TRBJ2-2; maybe TRBD1 (5 bases). The CDR3 sequence is CASSLTSDSTGELFF. In nucleotides, the CDR3 is TGTGCCAGCAGCTTGACGTCAGACAGCACCGGGGAGCTGTTTTTT.